This entry describes one T cell receptor beta chain. Its antigen remains unidentified. This specimen comes from a study of blood T cells in healthy people across ages. Study conclusions and caveats: No conclusive comparison of naive versus antigen-experienced cells was possible with unsorted PBMCs. A strong correlation was found between TCR beta diversity and the percentage of naive T cells. Lack of knowledge of donor CMV status possibly confounded expanded clonotype changes.

Sample-barcoded 5' priming and a J-beta primer mix drove a second PCR of roughly 6 to 12 cycles. Each TCR beta cDNA got a 12-nucleotide random molecular identifier. TCRdb re-called the 5' RACE reads through MiXCR, storing one row per CDR3 protein. The table includes 650,000 or so distinct CDR3 sequences, about 50% detected once. The origin of this receptor is a woman of 80 years or more in good health. The sample comprised blood.

CDR3 sequence (DNA): TGTGCCAGCAGGCTAGGGGGGGATGGAAACACCATATATTTT. Protein sequence: CASRLGGDGNTIYF. The chain couples TRBV28 to TRBJ1-3, with D perhaps TRBD1 (6 bases). Trimming pared 6 bases from V and 3 bases from J, leaving 12 bases between. This CDR3 has 14 residues. Germline V CDR1 and CDR2: MDHEN, SYDVKM.